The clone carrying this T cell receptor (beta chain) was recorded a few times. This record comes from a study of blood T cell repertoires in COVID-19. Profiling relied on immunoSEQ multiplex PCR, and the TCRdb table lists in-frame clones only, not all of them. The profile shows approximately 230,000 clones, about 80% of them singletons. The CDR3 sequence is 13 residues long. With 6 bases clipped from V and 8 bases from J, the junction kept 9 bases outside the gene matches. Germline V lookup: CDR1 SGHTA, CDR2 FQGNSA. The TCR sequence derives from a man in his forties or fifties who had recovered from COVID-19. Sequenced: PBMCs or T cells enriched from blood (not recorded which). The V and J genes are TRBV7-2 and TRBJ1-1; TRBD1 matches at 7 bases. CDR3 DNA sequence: TGTGCCAGCAGTCGTGGGACAGCCCGCGAAGCTTTCTTT. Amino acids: CASSRGTAREAFF.